These 26 T cell receptor beta chains originate from one sample sequenced in a study of CXCR3-negative and CXCR3-positive naive CD8 T cells. Through 5' RACE with UMI labels, the TRB cDNA libraries were prepared. For each CDR3 protein, TCRdb gives one entry from its re-call of the 5' RACE reads, without DNA. This table lists about 43,000 distinct CDR3 sequences. What was sequenced was memory CD8+ T cells from blood. These receptors were collected from a human donor in good health. Some clones in this sample may be carry-over from other donors' samples.

The chain is built from TRBV12-5 and TRBJ2-7. This CDR3 comprises 14 residues. The germline V gene encodes CDR1 LGHNT and CDR2 FRNRAP. CDR3 sequence reads: CASGLSGGPYEQYF.

The gene calls are TRBV25-1 and TRBJ1-4; no DNA is available, so the TRBD1 call from TCRdb remains unchecked. CDR1 and CDR2 from the germline V gene are MGHDK and SYGVNS. CDR3 length: 16 amino acids. The CDR3 spells CASSVSGANLNEKLFF.

This chain uses TRBV28 with TRBJ1-5. The CDR3 has 17 amino acids. In germline, CDR1 is MDHEN, CDR2 SYDVKM. This CDR3 is CASIGNTLTVSNQPQHF. Variable domain in full (rest from reference TRBV28 and TRBJ1-5): DVKVTQSSRYLVKRTGEKVFLECVQDMDHENMFWYRQDPGLGLRLIYFSYDVKMKEKGDIPEGYSVSREKKERFSLILESASTNQTSMYLCASIGNTLTVSNQPQHFGDGTRLSIL.

This chain links TRBV7-6 with TRBJ1-2; TCRdb selects TRBD1, and the lack of DNA leaves this call unchecked. The CDR3 runs 17 residues. Germline V gene lookup returns CDR1 SGHVS and CDR2 FNYEAQ. CDR3 sequence reads: CASSSTTGDPYYYGYTF.

This chain links TRBV4-2 with TRBJ2-7; the D call of TRBD2 rests on TCRdb alone, since no DNA is present to check it. Germline CDR1 and CDR2: LGHNA and YNFKEQ. The CDR3 extends over 14 amino acids. CDR3 amino acids: CASSQARRADEQYF.

V and J are TRBV28 and TRBJ2-7; TCRdb's D gene call, TRBD1, goes unchecked for lack of DNA. The V gene's germline CDR1 is MDHEN and CDR2 SYDVKM. CDR3 length equals 14 residues. The CDR3 protein is CASSRDKSSYEQYF.

V gene TRBV6-2 or TRBV6-3 combines with J gene TRBJ2-5; TCRdb's D call of TRBD2 is untestable without DNA. Germline V gene lookup returns CDR1 MNHEY and CDR2 SVGEGT. This CDR3 is 14 amino acids long. CDR3 amino acids: CASSYRDGEETQYF.

V usage is TRBV3-1 and J usage is TRBJ2-3. Germline assignment: CDR1 LGHDT and CDR2 YNNKEL (reference sequence). The CDR3 runs 19 residues. The CDR3 loop is CASSPQFPSGDSGTDTQYF.

This chain links TRBV4-1 with TRBJ1-1. Germline-derived CDR1 and CDR2 are MGHRA and YSYEKL. This CDR3 is 15 amino acids long. This CDR3 reads CASSQAGYQNTEAFF.

CDR3 amino acids: CASSSGLAGWIYEQYF. The chain combines TRBV7-9 with TRBJ2-7; TCRdb proposes TRBD2, but this gene call is untestable without DNA. CDR1 SEHNR and CDR2 FQNEAQ come from the germline V gene (reference sequence). This CDR3 is 16 amino acids long.

The chain recombines TRBV20-1 with TRBJ2-7. Germline V gene data show CDR1 as DFQATT and CDR2 as SNEGSKA (reference sequence). The CDR3 totals 14 residues. CDR3: CSAREADRSYEQYF.

V usage is TRBV4-3 and J usage is TRBJ1-2. This CDR3 spans 17 amino acids. Germline CDR1 LGHNA, CDR2 YSLEER. The CDR3 spells CASSPISQGGSNYGYTF.

The chain has TRBV6-2 or TRBV6-3 and TRBJ2-7; TCRdb returns TRBD1, unconfirmable since there is no DNA. CDR3 length: 13 amino acids. CDR1 MNHEY and CDR2 SVGEGT come from the germline V gene. The chain's CDR3 is CASRPTGEYGQYF.

The rearrangement links TRBV29-1 to TRBJ1-1. The CDR3 totals 14 residues. Germline values: CDR1 SQVTM, CDR2 ANQGSEA. CDR3 loop: CSVALGTTNTEAFF.

The chain has TRBV20-1 and TRBJ2-7; the D gene TCRdb calls, TRBD1, cannot be checked with no DNA. The CDR3 is 12 residues long. The germline V gene encodes CDR1 DFQATT and CDR2 SNEGSKA (reference sequence). CDR3 loop: CSVSDRAYEQYF.

The chain carries TRBV5-4 and TRBJ2-3; TCRdb's D gene call, TRBD1, goes unchecked for lack of DNA. The germline V gene encodes CDR1 SGHNT and CDR2 YYREEE (reference sequence). The CDR3 loop spans 13 amino acids. CDR3 region: CASSSYPGDTQYF.

This chain connects TRBV29-1 to TRBJ2-1; TCRdb selects TRBD1, and the lack of DNA leaves this call unchecked. The CDR3 consists of 14 residues. Per germline, CDR1 SQVTM and CDR2 ANQGSEA. This CDR3 reads CSVYAGTGGNEQFF.

The CDR3 spells CSVSGASGELFF. The chain combines TRBV29-1 with TRBJ2-2. CDR1 is SQVTM and CDR2 is ANQGSEA in the germline V gene. The CDR3 spans 12 residues.

The rearrangement joins TRBV6-4 to TRBJ2-3. Germline lookup yields CDR1 MRHNA and CDR2 SNTAGT. The CDR3 length is 14 residues. CDR3 loop: CASSDSKGTDTQYF.

The chain links TRBV7-2 to TRBJ2-7; TCRdb indicates TRBD2, and absent DNA this call remains unverified. Germline-derived CDR1 and CDR2 are SGHTA and FQGNSA. The length of the CDR3 is 14 residues. Here the CDR3 reads CASSSDAAPSRQYF.

The chain uses TRBV6-4 and TRBJ2-3; TCRdb names TRBD1, which stays unverified in the absence of DNA. Germline V CDR1 and CDR2: MRHNA, SNTAGT. There are 14 residues in the CDR3. The CDR3 sequence is CASTPGQGSDTQYF.

The chain is built from TRBV27 and TRBJ1-5. Germline loops: CDR1 MNHEY, CDR2 SMNVEV (reference sequence). This CDR3 contains 14 residues. CDR3 in amino acids: CASSFSGFGQPQHF.

The chain has TRBV29-1 and TRBJ2-7; checking the TCRdb D call of TRBD1 is not possible without DNA. CDR1 SQVTM and CDR2 ANQGSEA come from the germline V gene. The CDR3 spans 14 residues. The chain's CDR3 is CSVANLGQSYEQYF.

The chain carries TRBV5-1 and TRBJ2-7; without DNA, the TCRdb call of TRBD2 cannot be checked. Germline lookup yields CDR1 SGHRS and CDR2 YFSETQ. The CDR3 is 15 amino acids. The CDR3 sequence: CASSLVSGIRYEQYF.

The rearrangement joins TRBV6-4 to TRBJ2-6. In germline, CDR1 is MRHNA, CDR2 SNTAGT. The CDR3 covers 15 residues. CDR3 region: CASSDSGSGANVLTF.

The V and J genes are TRBV28 and TRBJ2-7; TCRdb proposes TRBD1, but this gene call is untestable without DNA. The germline V gene encodes CDR1 MDHEN and CDR2 SYDVKM. CDR3 length equals 14 residues. CDR3 sequence: CASGGGQTNYEQYF.